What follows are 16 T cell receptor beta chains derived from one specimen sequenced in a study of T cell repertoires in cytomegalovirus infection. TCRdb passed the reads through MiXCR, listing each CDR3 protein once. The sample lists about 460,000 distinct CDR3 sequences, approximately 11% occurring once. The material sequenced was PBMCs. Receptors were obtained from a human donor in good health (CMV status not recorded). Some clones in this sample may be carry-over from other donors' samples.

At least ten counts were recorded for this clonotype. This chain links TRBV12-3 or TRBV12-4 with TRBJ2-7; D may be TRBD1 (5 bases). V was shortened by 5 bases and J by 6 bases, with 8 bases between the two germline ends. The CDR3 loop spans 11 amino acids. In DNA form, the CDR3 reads TGTGCCAGCAGTCGGCAGGGCGAGCAGTACTTC. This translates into CASSRQGEQYF.

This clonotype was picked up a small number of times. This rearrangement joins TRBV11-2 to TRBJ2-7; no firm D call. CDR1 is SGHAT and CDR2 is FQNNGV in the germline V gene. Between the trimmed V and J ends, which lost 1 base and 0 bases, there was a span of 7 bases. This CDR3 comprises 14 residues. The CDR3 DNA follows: TGTGCCAGCAGCTTAGGGACCTTCTCCTACGAGCAGTACTTC. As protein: CASSLGTFSYEQYF.

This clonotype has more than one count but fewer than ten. The CDR3, as DNA: TGTGCCAGTAGTACCCCGGGACAGTACTACGAGCAGTACTTC. Translated, it gives CASSTPGQYYEQYF. V gene TRBV19 combines with J gene TRBJ2-7, with 7 bases fitting TRBD1. V trimming: 4 bases; J trimming: 3 bases; junction bases outside the gene matches: 6. CDR1 is LNHDA and CDR2 is SQIVND in the germline V gene (reference sequence). The CDR3 consists of 14 residues.

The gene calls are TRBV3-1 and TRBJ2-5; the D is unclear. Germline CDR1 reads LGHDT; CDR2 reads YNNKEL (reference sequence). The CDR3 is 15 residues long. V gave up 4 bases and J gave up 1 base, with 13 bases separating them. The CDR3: CASSLRHRPQETQYF. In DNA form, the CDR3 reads TGTGCCAGCAGCCTTAGGCACCGACCCCAAGAGACCCAGTACTTC.

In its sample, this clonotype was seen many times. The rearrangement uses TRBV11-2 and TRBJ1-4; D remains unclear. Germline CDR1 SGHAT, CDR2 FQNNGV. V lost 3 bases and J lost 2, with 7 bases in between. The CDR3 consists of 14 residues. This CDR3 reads CASSFEQTNEKLFF. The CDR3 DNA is TGTGCCAGCAGCTTTGAACAGACTAATGAAAAACTGTTTTTT.

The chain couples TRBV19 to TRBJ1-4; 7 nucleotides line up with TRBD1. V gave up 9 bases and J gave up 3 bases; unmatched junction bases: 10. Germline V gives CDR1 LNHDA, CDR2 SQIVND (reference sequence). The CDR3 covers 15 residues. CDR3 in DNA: TGTGCCAGCCAGGACAGGCCGTTTGCTAATGAAAAACTGTTTTTT. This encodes CASQDRPFANEKLFF.

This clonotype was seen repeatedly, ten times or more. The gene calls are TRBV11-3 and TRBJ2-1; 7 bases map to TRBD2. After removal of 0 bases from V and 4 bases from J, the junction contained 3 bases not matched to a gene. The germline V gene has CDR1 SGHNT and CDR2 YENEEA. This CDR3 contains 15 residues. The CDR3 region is CASSLESSGYNEQFF. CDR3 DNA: TGTGCCAGCAGCTTAGAGTCTAGCGGATACAATGAGCAGTTCTTC. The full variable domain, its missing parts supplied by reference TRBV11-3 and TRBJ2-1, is EAGVVQSPRYKIIEKKQPVAFWCNPISGHNTLYWYLQNLGQGPELLIRYENEEAVDDSQLPKDRFSAERLKGVDSTLKIQPAELGDSAVYLCASSLESSGYNEQFFGPGTRLTVL.

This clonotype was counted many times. The CDR3 coding sequence is TGTGCCAGCAGTTTACGACGATATAGCAATCAGCCCCAGCATTTT. This translates into CASSLRRYSNQPQHF. This chain links TRBV28 with TRBJ1-5; D gene ambiguous. Germline CDR1 MDHEN, CDR2 SYDVKM. The CDR3 covers 15 residues. Trimming left V 2 bases short and J 0 bases short, with 8 bases between.

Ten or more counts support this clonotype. The CDR3 nucleotides are TGTGCCAGCACCCCTCTGGAGCGGGAGACGGTCGAGCAGTACTTC. Its translation: CASTPLERETVEQYF. The J gene is TRBJ2-7, the V gene TRBV28, with TRBD2 matching over 8 bases. V gave up 7 bases and J gave up 6 bases; unmatched junction bases: 14. The CDR3 is made up of 15 amino acids. Per the germline V gene, CDR1 is MDHEN and CDR2 is SYDVKM.

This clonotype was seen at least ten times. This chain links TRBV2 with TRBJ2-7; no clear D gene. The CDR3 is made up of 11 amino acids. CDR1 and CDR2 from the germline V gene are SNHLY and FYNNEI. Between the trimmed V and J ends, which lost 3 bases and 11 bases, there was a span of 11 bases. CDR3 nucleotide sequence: TGTGCCAGCAGTGAGCTCACGGTGGAGTACTTC. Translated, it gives CASSELTVEYF.

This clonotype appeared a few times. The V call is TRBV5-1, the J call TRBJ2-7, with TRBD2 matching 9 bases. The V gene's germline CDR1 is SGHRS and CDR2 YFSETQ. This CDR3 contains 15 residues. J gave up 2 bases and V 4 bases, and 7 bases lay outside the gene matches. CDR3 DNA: TGCGCCAGCAGCCCCGTTGGCGGGGGGGCCTACGAGCAGTACTTC. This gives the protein CASSPVGGGAYEQYF.

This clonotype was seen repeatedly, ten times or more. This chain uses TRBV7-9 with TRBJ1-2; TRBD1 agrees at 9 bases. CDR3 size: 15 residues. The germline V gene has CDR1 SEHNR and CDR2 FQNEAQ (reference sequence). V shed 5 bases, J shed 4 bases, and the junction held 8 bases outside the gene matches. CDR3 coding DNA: TGTGCCAGCAGCGTGGGACAGGGTGATTTCTATGGCTACACCTTC. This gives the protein CASSVGQGDFYGYTF.

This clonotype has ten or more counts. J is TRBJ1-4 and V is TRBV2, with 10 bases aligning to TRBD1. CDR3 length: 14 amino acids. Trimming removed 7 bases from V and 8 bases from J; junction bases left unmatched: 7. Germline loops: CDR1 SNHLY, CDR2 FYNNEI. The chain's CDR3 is CASTTGQGGEKLFF. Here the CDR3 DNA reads TGTGCCAGCACCACCGGACAGGGGGGAGAAAAACTGTTTTTT.

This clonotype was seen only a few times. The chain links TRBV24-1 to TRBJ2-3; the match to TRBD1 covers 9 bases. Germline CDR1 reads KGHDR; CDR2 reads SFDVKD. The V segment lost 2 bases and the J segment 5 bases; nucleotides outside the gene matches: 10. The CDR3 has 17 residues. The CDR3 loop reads CATSDSNRGLSGDTQYF. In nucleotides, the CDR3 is TGTGCCACCAGTGATTCCAACAGGGGGCTATCAGGAGATACGCAGTATTTT.

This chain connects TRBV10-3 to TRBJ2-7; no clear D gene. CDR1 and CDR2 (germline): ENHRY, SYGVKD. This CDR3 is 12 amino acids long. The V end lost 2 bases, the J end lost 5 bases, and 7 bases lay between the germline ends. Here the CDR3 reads CAISEVADEQYF. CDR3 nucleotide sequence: TGTGCCATCAGTGAGGTCGCGGACGAGCAGTACTTC.

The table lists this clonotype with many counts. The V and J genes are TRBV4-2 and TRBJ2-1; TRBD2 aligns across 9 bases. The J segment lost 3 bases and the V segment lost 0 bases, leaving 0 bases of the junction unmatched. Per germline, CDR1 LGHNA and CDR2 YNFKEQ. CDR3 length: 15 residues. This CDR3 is CASSQETSGYNEQFF. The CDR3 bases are TGTGCCAGCAGCCAAGAGACTAGCGGCTACAATGAGCAGTTCTTC.